One and the same sample provided the 26 T cell receptor beta chains below, sequenced in a study of blood T cell repertoires in COVID-19. Only in-frame clones appear in the TCRdb table, and some are missing; sequencing was by immunoSEQ multiplex PCR. This sample carries some 260,000 clones, approximately 91% of them seen once, and the ten largest clones take about 0.64%. Sequencing was done on a sample of peripheral blood. The receptors derive from a human donor in a cohort sampled during active COVID-19.

The V and J genes are TRBV30 and TRBJ1-1; 9 bases fit TRBD1. There are 13 residues in the CDR3. Looked up from germline, CDR1 is GTSNPN and CDR2 is SVGIG (reference sequence). Unmatched junction bases numbered 5, after V lost 2 bases and J lost 7 bases. The CDR3 region is CAWSPGTGNEAFF. In nucleotides, the CDR3 is TGTGCCTGGAGTCCAGGGACAGGGAATGAAGCTTTCTTT.

This chain joins TRBV11-2 and TRBJ1-4; D might be TRBD1 (5 bases). V lost 5 bases and J lost 0, with 13 bases in between. Germline CDR1 SGHAT, CDR2 FQNNGV. There are 16 residues in the CDR3. For the CDR3, the DNA is TGTGCCAGCAGCCTCCAACCGGGGGCAACTAATGAAAAACTGTTTTTT. This gives the protein CASSLQPGATNEKLFF.

V usage is TRBV18 and J usage is TRBJ1-6; TRBD1 is a possible D gene (5 bases). V was cut by 4 bases and J by 7 bases, with 14 bases left in between. This CDR3 region has 15 residues. From germline, CDR1 is KGHSH and CDR2 LQKENI. The CDR3 loop is CASSRDPGKNSPLHF. CDR3 nucleotide sequence: TGTGCCAGCTCACGAGACCCAGGGAAGAATTCACCCCTCCACTTT.

The chain carries TRBV19 and TRBJ1-2; 9 bases line up with TRBD1. With V trimmed by 3 bases and J by 0 bases, 11 bases remained unmatched. The CDR3 sequence is 18 residues long. CDR1 and CDR2 (germline): LNHDA, SQIVND (reference sequence). DNA for the CDR3: TGTGCCAGTAGTATGGTAACGTTACAGGGGGCGCCTAACTATGGCTACACCTTC. Its translation: CASSMVTLQGAPNYGYTF.

This chain joins TRBV4-3 and TRBJ2-6, with D tentatively TRBD1 (6 bases). Trimming removed 0 bases at V and 0 bases at J, with 9 bases between. The CDR3 has 17 residues. Germline values: CDR1 LGHNA, CDR2 YSLEER. The CDR3 sequence: CASSQDPGHSGANVLTF. CDR3 nucleotide sequence: TGCGCCAGCAGCCAAGATCCGGGACACTCTGGGGCCAACGTCCTGACTTTC.

The chain recombines TRBV28 with TRBJ1-2; D is perhaps TRBD1 (5 bases). In germline, CDR1 is MDHEN, CDR2 SYDVKM. Trimming pared 6 bases from V and 4 bases from J, leaving 18 bases between. The CDR3 totals 15 residues. CDR3 nucleotide sequence: TGTGCCAGCAGAACCCCTGTCCAGGGAGGCTATGGCTACACCTTC. Its protein is CASRTPVQGGYGYTF.

This chain links TRBV10-3 with TRBJ2-1; 12 bases are a match to TRBD2. After removal of 1 base from V and 1 base from J, the junction contained 2 bases not matched to a gene. Germline V gives CDR1 ENHRY, CDR2 SYGVKD. The CDR3 extends over 17 amino acids. CDR3 loop: CAISEFGLAGSYNEQFF. As DNA, the CDR3 is TGTGCCATCAGTGAGTTCGGACTAGCGGGATCCTACAATGAGCAGTTCTTC.

This clone was seen once. This sequence joins TRBV20-1 and TRBJ1-5; D perhaps matches TRBD1 (5 bases). Germline V gene sequence: CDR1 DFQATT, CDR2 SNEGSKA (reference sequence). Trimming removed 3 bases at V and 0 bases at J, with 12 bases between. CDR3 size: 15 residues. CDR3 DNA: TGCAGTGCTAGTGTGACAGATTATAGCAATCAGCCCCAGCATTTT. Protein sequence: CSASVTDYSNQPQHF.

This clone occurred a few times. A junction boundary mismatches the germline segment, possibly from a read error. This chain connects TRBV7-7 to TRBJ1-2; a weak D match, TRBD1 (5 bases). This CDR3 is built from 14 residues. Germline-derived CDR1 and CDR2 are SSHAT and FNYEAQ (reference sequence). The CDR3 coding sequence is TGTGCTAGCAGCCCCCTCCCGGGGGACTATGGCTACACCTTC. As protein: CASSPLPGDYGYTF.

In this sample, this clone turned up once. This chain connects TRBV6-6 to TRBJ2-1; 12 bases fit TRBD2. V lost 5 bases to trimming and J lost 7 bases; unmatched junction nucleotides: 12. The CDR3 consists of 17 residues. Germline CDR1 reads MNHNY; CDR2 reads SVGAGI (reference sequence). The CDR3 spells CASSQYRLAGARNEQFF. CDR3 in DNA: TGTGCCAGCAGTCAATACCGACTAGCGGGAGCGCGTAATGAGCAGTTCTTC.

The chain carries TRBV6-5 and TRBJ2-7; D possibly corresponds to TRBD2 (5 bases). Trimming cost V 8 bases and J 4 bases, with 18 bases left between them. Germline CDR1 MNHEY, CDR2 SVGAGI. The CDR3 covers 14 residues. CDR3 sequence (DNA): TGTGCCAGCGAACGAGGGTTACTGCCTTACGAGCAGTACTTC. Amino acids: CASERGLLPYEQYF.

V usage is TRBV6-5 and J usage is TRBJ2-3; no reliable D call. Between the trimmed V and J ends, which lost 6 bases and 5 bases, there was a span of 15 bases. From germline, CDR1 is MNHEY and CDR2 SVGAGI. The CDR3 runs 14 residues. CDR3 DNA sequence: TGTGCCAGCAGCCGCACATATGAGGAAGATACGCAGTATTTT. This gives the protein CASSRTYEEDTQYF.

CDR3 DNA: TGTGCCAGCAAACTAGCGGGAGACCCCTCCTACGAGCAGTACTTC. Translation gives CASKLAGDPSYEQYF. The V gene is TRBV7-6, the J gene TRBJ2-7; 11 bases line up with TRBD2. Germline assignment: CDR1 SGHVS and CDR2 FNYEAQ. V was clipped by 7 bases and J by 0 bases; unmatched bases: 5. There are 15 residues in the CDR3.

This rearrangement joins TRBV5-6 to TRBJ2-5; 8 bases agree with TRBD1. With V trimmed by 5 bases and J by 6 bases, 6 bases remained unmatched. The germline gives CDR1 SGHDT, CDR2 YYEEEE. The CDR3 extends over 13 amino acids. CDR3 coding DNA: TGTGCCAGCAGTGCAGGGGGCGAAAAGACCCAGTACTTC. This gives the protein CASSAGGEKTQYF.

The chain employs TRBV4-1 and TRBJ1-1; D might be TRBD1 (6 bases). V was trimmed by 0 bases and J by 6 bases, leaving 14 bases between them. The CDR3 is made up of 15 amino acids. The V gene's germline CDR1 is MGHRA and CDR2 YSYEKL. This CDR3 reads CASSQDTGFDSEAFF. CDR3 in DNA: TGCGCCAGCAGCCAAGATACAGGGTTTGATTCTGAAGCTTTCTTT.

This chain uses TRBV27 with TRBJ2-7; 7 bases are shared with TRBD1. Germline V CDR1 and CDR2: MNHEY, SMNVEV (reference sequence). The V and J ends lost 6 bases and 5 bases, in that order; junction bases with no gene match: 10. The length of the CDR3 is 14 residues. CDR3 bases: TGTGCCAGCAGGGGGTTACAGGGGATTCACGAGCAGTACTTC. It is translated as CASRGLQGIHEQYF.

The rearrangement uses TRBV4-3 and TRBJ1-5; D is perhaps TRBD1 (6 bases). There are 14 residues in the CDR3. Germline values: CDR1 LGHNA, CDR2 YSLEER. V lost 0 bases to trimming and J lost 6 bases, with 9 bases between them. The CDR3 loop is CASSQDHRVQPQHF. CDR3 bases: TGCGCCAGCAGCCAAGACCACAGGGTTCAGCCCCAGCATTTT.

V is TRBV28 and J is TRBJ2-7, with D maybe TRBD2 (5 bases). Germline V CDR1 and CDR2: MDHEN, SYDVKM. This CDR3 spans 14 amino acids. V was cut by 4 bases and J by 1 base, with 11 bases left in between. The CDR3 DNA sequence: TGTGCCAGCAGTTCACGAGCGGATTCCTACGAGCAGTACTTC. Amino acids: CASSSRADSYEQYF.

The chain couples TRBV7-9 to TRBJ1-3, with a possible D match to TRBD1 (5 bases). This CDR3 is 18 amino acids long. With 5 bases removed from V and 0 bases from J, the gap between germline ends came to 20 bases. The germline V gene encodes CDR1 SEHNR and CDR2 FQNEAQ (reference sequence). CDR3 DNA sequence: TGTGCCAGCAGCCCCCTGGCCGGGACTGGCGACTCTGGAAACACCATATATTTT. This translates into CASSPLAGTGDSGNTIYF. The whole variable domain, filled in from reference TRBV7-9 and TRBJ1-3, reads DTGVSQNPRHKITKRGQNVTFRCDPISEHNRLYWYRQTLGQGPEFLTYFQNEAQLEKSRLLSDRFSAERPKGSFSTLEIQRTEQGDSAMYLCASSPLAGTGDSGNTIYFGEGSWLTVV.

This clone showed up just once. This chain connects TRBV6-2 or TRBV6-3 to TRBJ2-1, with TRBD2 as a possible D gene (5 bases). The CDR3 has 15 amino acids. From germline, CDR1 is MNHEY and CDR2 SVGEGT. V was trimmed by 2 bases and J by 8 bases, leaving 16 bases between them. This CDR3 reads CASSYLSTRWDEQFF. The DNA for the CDR3 is TGTGCCAGCAGTTACCTGTCCACTAGATGGGATGAGCAGTTCTTC.

V and J are TRBV7-9 and TRBJ1-5, with 10 bases that match TRBD1. CDR1 is SEHNR and CDR2 is FQNEAQ in the germline V gene (reference sequence). The ends lost 4 bases at V and 10 bases at J; junction bases unmatched: 10. The length of the CDR3 is 15 residues. CDR3 protein: CASSSRTGGASPQHF. CDR3 in DNA: TGTGCCAGCAGCTCGAGGACAGGGGGGGCTTCTCCCCAGCATTTT.

Written as DNA, the CDR3 is TGCGCCAGCAGCCAAGCACGGGGGGTGTATGAAAAACTGTTTTTT. Its protein is CASSQARGVYEKLFF. The V and J genes are TRBV4-1 and TRBJ1-4, with a weak D call TRBD1 (5 bases). The CDR3 totals 15 residues. Per germline, CDR1 MGHRA and CDR2 YSYEKL. Trimming took off 1 base at V and 6 bases at J, with 12 bases between the two ends.

The chain has TRBV2 and TRBJ2-2; D is ambiguous. Germline-derived CDR1 and CDR2 are SNHLY and FYNNEI. The CDR3 has 11 residues. The V and J ends lost 7 bases and 7 bases respectively, with 7 bases between them. CDR3 region: CASIDNGELFF. CDR3 DNA: TGTGCCAGCATAGATAACGGGGAGCTGTTTTTT.

This clone was counted once. The chain recombines TRBV12-3 or TRBV12-4 with TRBJ2-5; D remains unclear. V lost 6 bases and J lost 5, with 7 bases in between. The CDR3 covers 11 residues. CDR3: CASRRWETQYF. The CDR3 coding sequence is TGTGCCAGCAGACGGTGGGAGACCCAGTACTTC.

This clone was seen only once. This chain joins TRBV2 and TRBJ2-3, with 10 positions matching TRBD1. The germline V gene has CDR1 SNHLY and CDR2 FYNNEI. V was clipped by 7 bases and J by 2 bases; unmatched bases: 6. This CDR3 has 15 residues. The CDR3 reads CASNFDRGPTDTQYF. CDR3 in DNA: TGTGCCAGCAACTTTGACAGGGGGCCCACAGATACGCAGTATTTT.

The rearrangement links TRBV5-1 to TRBJ2-2; 7 nucleotides match TRBD2. The germline CDR1 and CDR2 sequences are SGHRS and YFSETQ. Trimming took 3 bases from V and 1 from J; bases not matched to a gene: 3. This CDR3 spans 15 amino acids. CDR3 DNA sequence: TGCGCCAGCAGCTCCTGGACTAGGAACACCGGGGAGCTGTTTTTT. This translates into CASSSWTRNTGELFF.